The 5 T cell receptor beta chains below all came from one sample that was sequenced in a study of blood T cell repertoires in COVID-19. Produced via immunoSEQ multiplex PCR; TCRdb's table is partial and in-frame only. The sample has under 300,000 clones; approximately 90% are singletons. The specimen was PBMCs or T cells enriched from blood (not recorded which). The receptor source for this set is a woman in her thirties with acute COVID-19.

CDR3 residues: CASKTPTGDKNTEAFF. CDR3 nucleotides: TGCGCCAGCAAGACGCCAACAGGGGACAAGAACACTGAAGCTTTCTTT. This chain links TRBV5-1 with TRBJ1-1; 7 bases align to TRBD1. The CDR3 runs to 16 residues. Trimming at V came to 6 bases and at J to 1 base, leaving 12 bases not matched to a gene. In germline, CDR1 is SGHRS, CDR2 YFSETQ.

J is TRBJ1-6 and V is TRBV5-1, with a tentative D call TRBD1 (6 bases). The CDR3 runs 14 residues. Looked up from germline, CDR1 is SGHRS and CDR2 is YFSETQ. V was trimmed by 9 bases and J by 6 bases, leaving 16 bases between them. CDR3 in DNA: TGCGCCACCCGGGTGGGGGCGGTTAATTCACCCCTCCACTTT. Translated, it gives CATRVGAVNSPLHF.

V is TRBV19 and J is TRBJ2-1; D might be TRBD1 (6 bases). CDR1 and CDR2 from the germline V gene are LNHDA and SQIVND (reference sequence). This CDR3 contains 15 residues. Trimming pared 3 bases from V and 0 bases from J, leaving 9 bases between. CDR3: CASSIGQSSYNEQFF. The CDR3, as DNA: TGTGCCAGTAGTATTGGACAGAGCTCCTACAATGAGCAGTTCTTC.

The CDR3 DNA follows: TGTGCCAGTAGTATAGGCGTGAGGACCGGGGAGCTGTTTTTT. It encodes CASSIGVRTGELFF. J is TRBJ2-2 and V is TRBV19, with D unclear. The V gene lost 1 base and the J gene lost 5 bases, with 8 bases spanning the gap. The CDR3 is made up of 14 amino acids. Germline V lookup: CDR1 LNHDA, CDR2 SQIVND (reference sequence).

The rearrangement joins TRBV7-9 to TRBJ2-7; 8 bases map to TRBD1. The CDR3 covers 17 residues. V trimming: 0 bases; J trimming: 1 base; junction bases outside the gene matches: 8. CDR1 and CDR2 (germline): SEHNR, FQNEAQ (reference sequence). In DNA, the CDR3 is TGTGCCAGCAGCTTAGCTCTGGCAGGGGGCAAATCCTACGAGCAGTACTTC. This sequence encodes CASSLALAGGKSYEQYF. The full variable domain, rest sourced from reference TRBV7-9 and TRBJ2-7, is DTGVSQNPRHKITKRGQNVTFRCDPISEHNRLYWYRQTLGQGPEFLTYFQNEAQLEKSRLLSDRFSAERPKGSFSTLEIQRTEQGDSAMYLCASSLALAGGKSYEQYFGPGTRLTVT.